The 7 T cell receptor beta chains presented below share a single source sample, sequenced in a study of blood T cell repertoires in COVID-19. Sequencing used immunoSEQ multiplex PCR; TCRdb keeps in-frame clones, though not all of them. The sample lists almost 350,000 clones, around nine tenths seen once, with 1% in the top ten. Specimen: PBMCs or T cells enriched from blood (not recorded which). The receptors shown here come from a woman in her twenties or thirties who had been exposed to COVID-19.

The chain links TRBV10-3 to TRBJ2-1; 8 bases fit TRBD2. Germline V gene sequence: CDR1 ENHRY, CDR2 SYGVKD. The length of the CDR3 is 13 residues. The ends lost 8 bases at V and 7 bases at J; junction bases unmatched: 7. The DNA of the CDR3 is TGTGCCATCTCACGGGAGGGCATAAATGAGCAGTTCTTC. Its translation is CAISREGINEQFF.

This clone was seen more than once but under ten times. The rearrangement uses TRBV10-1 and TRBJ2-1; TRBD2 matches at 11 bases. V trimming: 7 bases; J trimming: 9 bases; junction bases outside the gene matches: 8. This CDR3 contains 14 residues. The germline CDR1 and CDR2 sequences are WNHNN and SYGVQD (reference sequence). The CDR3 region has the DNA TGCGCCAGCACCTCGACTAGCGGGGAGGGTGAGCAGTTCTTC. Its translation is CASTSTSGEGEQFF.

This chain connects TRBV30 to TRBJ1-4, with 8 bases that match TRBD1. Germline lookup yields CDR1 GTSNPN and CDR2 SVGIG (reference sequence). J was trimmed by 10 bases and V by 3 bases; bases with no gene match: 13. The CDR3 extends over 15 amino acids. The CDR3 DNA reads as TGTGCCTGGAGCTCTGGACAGGGCGGGAGGGGAAAACTGTTTTTT. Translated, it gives CAWSSGQGGRGKLFF.

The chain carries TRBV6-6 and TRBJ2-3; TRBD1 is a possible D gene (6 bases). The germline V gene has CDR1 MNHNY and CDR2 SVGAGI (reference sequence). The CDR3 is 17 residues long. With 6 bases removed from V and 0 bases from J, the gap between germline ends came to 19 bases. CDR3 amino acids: CASSRGRQVTSTDTQYF. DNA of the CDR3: TGTGCCAGCAGCCGAGGCCGACAGGTTACTAGCACAGATACGCAGTATTTT.

The CDR3 nucleotides read TGTGCCAGCAGCTTAATCTCTTGGGAGTTCACCGGGGAGCTGTTTTTT. Its protein product is CASSLISWEFTGELFF. This chain joins TRBV7-9 and TRBJ2-2, with a weak D call TRBD2 (5 bases). The CDR3 is 16 amino acids. V was shortened by 2 bases and J by 4 bases, with 14 bases between the two germline ends. Germline V gives CDR1 SEHNR, CDR2 FQNEAQ (reference sequence). Variable domain in full (rest from reference TRBV7-9 and TRBJ2-2): DTGVSQNPRHKITKRGQNVTFRCDPISEHNRLYWYRQTLGQGPEFLTYFQNEAQLEKSRLLSDRFSAERPKGSFSTLEIQRTEQGDSAMYLCASSLISWEFTGELFFGEGSRLTVL.

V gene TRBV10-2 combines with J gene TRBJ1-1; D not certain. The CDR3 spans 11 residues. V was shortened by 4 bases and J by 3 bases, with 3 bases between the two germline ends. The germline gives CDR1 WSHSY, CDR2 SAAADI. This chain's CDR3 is CASSVDTEAFF. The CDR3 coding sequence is TGCGCCAGCAGTGTAGACACTGAAGCTTTCTTT.

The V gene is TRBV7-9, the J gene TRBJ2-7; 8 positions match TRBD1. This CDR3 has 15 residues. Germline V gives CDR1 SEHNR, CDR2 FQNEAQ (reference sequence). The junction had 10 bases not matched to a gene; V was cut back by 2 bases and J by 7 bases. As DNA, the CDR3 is TGTGCCAGCAGCTTACAAGACAGGGGCCGTGTTGAGCAGTACTTC. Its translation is CASSLQDRGRVEQYF.